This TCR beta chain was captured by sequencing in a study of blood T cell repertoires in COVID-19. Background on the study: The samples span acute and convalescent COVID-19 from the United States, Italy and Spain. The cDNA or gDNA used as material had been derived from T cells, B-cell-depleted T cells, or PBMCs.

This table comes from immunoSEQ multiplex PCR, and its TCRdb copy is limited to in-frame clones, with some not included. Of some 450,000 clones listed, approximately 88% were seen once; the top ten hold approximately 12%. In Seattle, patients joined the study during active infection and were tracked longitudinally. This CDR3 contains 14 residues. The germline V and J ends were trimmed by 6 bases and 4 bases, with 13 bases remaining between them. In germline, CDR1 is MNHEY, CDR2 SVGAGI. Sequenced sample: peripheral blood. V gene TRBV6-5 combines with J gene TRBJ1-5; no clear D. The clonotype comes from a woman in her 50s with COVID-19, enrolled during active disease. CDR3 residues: CASSNRGSNQPQHF. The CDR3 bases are TGTGCCAGCAGCAACCGGGGATCTAATCAGCCCCAGCATTTT.